These T cell receptor beta chains were read from a single sample in a study of OX40 agonist ivuxolimab in advanced cancers. The data were produced by immunoSEQ multiplex PCR, yet TCRdb's version contains in-frame clones alone and is incomplete. This table holds tens of thousands of clones, 90% to 95% found once. This specimen consisted of CD4+ or CD8+ T cells sorted from blood, obtained in a trial of the OX40 agonist ivuxolimab. These receptor sequences come from an adult with an advanced solid tumor such as melanoma, head and neck, liver or kidney cancer. CDR3s include the opening cysteine and the closing phenylalanine or tryptophan.

>TRBJ2-7|TRBV5-1
CASSFGGSTEQYF
>TRBJ2-7|TRBV29-1
CSVELAGASYEQYF
>TRBJ1-1|TRBV30
CAWSRGTEAFF
>TRBJ1-1|TRBV5-4
CASSLARGENMNTEAFF
>TRBJ2-3|TRBV28
CASSSPDRTTDTQYF
>TRBJ2-2|TRBV7-9
CASSLTAGTNTGELFF
>TRBJ1-2|TRBV6-5
CASSMTGNYGYTF
>TRBJ2-7|TRBV5-4
CASSADSSGNIYEQYF
>TRBJ2-7|TRBV6-5
CASSYAPSYEQYF
>TRBJ1-2|TRBV7-6
CASSLAGGGNGYTF
>TRBJ1-1|TRBV15
CATSTRSGTEAFF
>TRBJ2-5|TRBV5-5
CASSLAQGGRETQYF
>TRBJ2-1|TRBV6-1
CASSELAGSYNEQFF
>TRBJ1-1|TRBV13
CASSQGQGDTEAFF
>TRBJ2-1|TRBV5-5
CASSLVGEQFF
>TRBJ2-1|TRBV6-5
CASSYSIGGGEQFF
>TRBJ2-2|TRBV5-6
CASGVYPLYTGELFF
>TRBJ2-1|TRBV6-1
CASSDKQDEYNEQFF
>TRBJ2-1|TRBV28
CASSFDSYEQFF
>TRBJ1-2|TRBV11-2
CASSHGRADYGYTF
>TRBJ2-7|TRBV14
CASSHYRVGEQYF
>TRBJ1-2|TRBV27
CASSLTGGNYGYTF
>TRBJ2-1|TRBV7-6
CASSEEIYNEQFF
>TRBJ2-1|TRBV11-2
CASSLGSGRDLDEQFF
>TRBJ2-7|TRBV4-1
CASSQTDRGAYEQYF
>TRBJ2-3|TRBV9
CASRRTGGEGTDTQYF
>TRBJ1-1|TRBV7-9
CASSLFPEGGMNTEAFF
>TRBJ1-1|TRBV6-1
CASIRGRYTEAFF
>TRBJ1-6|TRBV21-1
CASRQQLAHIHHNSPLHF
>TRBJ1-4|TRBV9
CASSVEGLAANEKLFF
>TRBJ1-1|TRBV5-8
CASSERTGGFTEAFF
>TRBJ2-7|TRBV5-1
CASSLEISYEQYF
>TRBJ2-2|TRBV11-2
CASSLDFTGELFF
>TRBJ2-1|TRBV7-4
CALGGPGNEQFF
>TRBJ2-7|TRBV7-6
CASSFSTSYEQYF
>TRBJ1-2|TRBV6-1
CASRDDRTDHYGYTF
>TRBJ1-4|TRBV6-5
CASSHQSNEKLFF
>TRBJ1-5|TRBV4-1
CASSQDAGDGNQPQHF
>TRBJ1-2|TRBV9
CASSVADTNYGYTF
>TRBJ2-3|TRBV4-2
CASSSGPSTDTQYF
>TRBJ2-7|TRBV7-9
CASSTQEGGSYEQYF
>TRBJ2-5|TRBV5-6
CASSLKGFRKTQYF
>TRBJ2-1|TRBV7-9
CASSSTSGRAHNEQFF
>TRBJ2-5|TRBV11-2
CASSFLAGQETQYF
>TRBJ2-1|TRBV27
CASSPSSGLYNEQFF
>TRBJ2-5|TRBV25-1
CASSDLGEAETQYF
>TRBJ1-1|TRBV5-5
CASSLEVWWPNTEAFF
>TRBJ1-3|TRBV20-1
CSANDPNTIYF
>TRBJ2-7|TRBV19
CASSISHTGTYEQYF